This T cell receptor (beta chain) was retrieved from a study of CD8 T cells in ankylosing spondylitis. The CDR3 spans 15 residues. Trimming removed 3 bases from V and 7 bases from J, with 19 bases in between. The germline V gene encodes CDR1 DFQATT and CDR2 SNEGSKA (reference sequence). As regards this clonotype: Its antigen is currently unknown.

Whole-study results and caveats: There was a TCR beta motif, made of eight highly homologous variants, that appeared characteristic of ankylosing spondylitis blood.

MiXCR was run by TCRdb on the 5' RACE reads, yielding one entry per CDR3 protein. The repertoire holds approximately 400,000 distinct CDR3 sequences, about 24% seen once, with about 0.9% in the top ten. The sample comprised blood, either unsorted or a sorted T cell fraction (not recorded which). This sequence joins TRBV20-1 and TRBJ2-1, with D possibly TRBD2 on 5 matching bases. This TCR was recovered from a male donor with ankylosing spondylitis. The DNA for the CDR3 is TGCAGTGCTAGCAGGAGCACCGGGCGGGTGAATGAGCAGTTCTTC. It is translated as CSASRSTGRVNEQFF.